This T cell receptor (beta chain) was identified during a study of cytomegalovirus exposure and HLA in healthy donors. The study's findings and limits: Per a later analysis, fewer than 20,000 TCR beta sequences showed association with HLA alleles at 0.05 false discovery rate. An analysis was carried out at a later point. It showed that HLA-associated TCR beta chains were more clonally expanded than equally common non-associated chains.

This clone was recorded a few times. Its matching antigen is unknown. The PCR was carried out with 60 Vbeta primers and 13 Jbeta primers. Clones were read by immunoSEQ multiplex PCR, and TCRdb kept only the in-frame ones, dropping some. The table includes about 140,000 clones, 80% detected once. This CDR3 comprises 13 residues. Unmatched junction bases numbered 7, after V lost 11 bases and J lost 3 bases. Germline-derived CDR1 and CDR2 are LGHNT and FRNRAP. This TCR was recovered from a man in his forties in good health and CMV-seronegative. Sequencing used PBMCs. This sequence joins TRBV12-5 and TRBJ1-1; 9 nucleotides match TRBD1. The CDR3 nucleotides read TGTGCTTCTACAGGGGGCGTCGACACTGAAGCTTTCTTT. Protein product: CASTGGVDTEAFF.